This is a list of T cell receptor beta chains from one sample in a study of shared clonotypes between healthy human individuals. Sequenced by immunoSEQ multiplex PCR; TCRdb stores in-frame clones only, minus some. The table records roughly 1,800,000 clones, about 95% of them present only once. Material for sequencing was naive CD8+ T cells sorted from blood. These receptors were collected from a young man in good health. Each CDR3 is given without its conserved first and last residue. The D gene is left open where the match is weak. Clone size, where shown, is once, few, many, or a class for clones that have expanded.

TRBV21-1,.,.,TRBJ2-7,ASSKARGVNHEQY
TRBV2,.,.,TRBJ2-7,ASRENSNPYEQY
TRBV19,.,.,TRBJ2-1,ASSIVNNEQF
TRBV10-3,.,.,TRBJ1-2,AISESPGDYGYT
TRBV28,TRBD2,.,TRBJ2-5,ASSLELAGVKETQY
TRBV9,.,.,TRBJ2-7,ASSVEPNVGEQY
TRBV4-3,TRBD2,.,TRBJ2-1,ASGTSGGNEQF
TRBV9,TRBD1,.,TRBJ2-7,ASSPDRDYEQY
TRBV5-1,.,.,TRBJ2-1,ASSLDPANEQF
TRBV2,TRBD1,once,TRBJ2-7,ASRRTGGDEQY
TRBV5-1,.,once,TRBJ1-1,ASRGDTEAF
TRBV11-2,.,.,TRBJ2-1,ASSWSPQYEQF
TRBV2,.,.,TRBJ1-2,ASSEGDAGGGYT
TRBV6-4,TRBD1,.,TRBJ1-1,ASSEGQGYTEAF